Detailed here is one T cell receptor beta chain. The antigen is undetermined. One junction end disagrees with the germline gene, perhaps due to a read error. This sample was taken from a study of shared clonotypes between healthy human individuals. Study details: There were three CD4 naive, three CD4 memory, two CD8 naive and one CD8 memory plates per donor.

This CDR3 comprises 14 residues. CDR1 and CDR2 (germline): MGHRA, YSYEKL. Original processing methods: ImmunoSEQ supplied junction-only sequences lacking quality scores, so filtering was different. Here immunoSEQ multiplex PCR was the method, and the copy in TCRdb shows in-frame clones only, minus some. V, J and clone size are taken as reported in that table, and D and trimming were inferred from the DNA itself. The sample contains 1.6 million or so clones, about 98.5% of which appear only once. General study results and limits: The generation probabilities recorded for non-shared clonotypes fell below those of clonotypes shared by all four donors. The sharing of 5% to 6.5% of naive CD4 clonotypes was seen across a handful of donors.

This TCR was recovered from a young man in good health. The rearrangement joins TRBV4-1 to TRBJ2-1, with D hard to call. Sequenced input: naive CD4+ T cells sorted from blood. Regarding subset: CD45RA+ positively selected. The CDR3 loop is CASSPSDGYIEQFF. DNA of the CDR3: TGCGCCAGCAGCCCTTCGGACGGATACATTGAGCAGTTCTTC.